The next 5 T cell receptor beta chains were all read from a single sample in a study of T cell responses to AZD1222 COVID-19 vaccine. Generated by immunoSEQ multiplex PCR, the TCRdb table keeps only in-frame clones and is missing some. The sample comprises around 100,000 clones, around 81% of which are singletons, and around 9.9% rests with the top ten. Sequenced here: peripheral blood, sampled on day 0 of AZD1222 vaccination. All receptors come from an adult in good health.

This clone was seen more than once but under ten times. The chain recombines TRBV7-8 with TRBJ1-2; D possibly corresponds to TRBD1 (5 bases). The V end was cut by 5 bases, the J end by 4 bases, with 11 bases between. The CDR3 length is 13 residues. CDR1 is SGHVS, CDR2 FQNEAQ, per germline. DNA of the CDR3: TGTGCCAGCAGCCACGGTGGGGGCTATGGCTACACCTTC. This sequence encodes CASSHGGGYGYTF.

V is TRBV5-1 and J is TRBJ2-3, with 8 bases aligning to TRBD2. With V trimmed by 1 base and J by 0 bases, 4 bases remained unmatched. The length of the CDR3 is 16 residues. CDR1 is SGHRS and CDR2 is YFSETQ in the germline V gene. The CDR3 region has the DNA TGCGCCAGCAGCTTGCGCCTAGCGGGTAGCACAGATACGCAGTATTTT. Protein: CASSLRLAGSTDTQYF. Looking up the rest from reference TRBV5-1 and TRBJ2-3 gives the full variable domain: KAGVTQTPRYLIKTRGQQVTLSCSPISGHRSVSWYQQTPGQGLQFLFEYFSETQRNKGNFPGRFSGRQFSNSRSEMNVSTLELGDSALYLCASSLRLAGSTDTQYFGPGTRLTVL.

The V and J genes are TRBV7-2 and TRBJ2-5; a weak D match, TRBD2 (7 bases). Germline V lookup: CDR1 SGHTA, CDR2 FQGNSA. The CDR3 has 13 residues. V was trimmed by 8 bases and J by 5 bases, leaving 15 bases between them. The DNA for the CDR3 is TGTGCCAGCCGGCCGGGGGGCGGGGAGACCCAGTACTTC. Its translation is CASRPGGGETQYF.

The chain couples TRBV2 to TRBJ1-6, with a tentative D call TRBD1 (5 bases). Per germline, CDR1 SNHLY and CDR2 FYNNEI. Trimming took off 5 bases at V and 11 bases at J, with 10 bases between the two ends. The CDR3 has 12 amino acids. The CDR3 DNA follows: TGTGCCAGCAGTTACAGGCCGGCACCCCTCCACTTT. This codes for CASSYRPAPLHF. The whole variable domain, remainder taken from reference TRBV2 and TRBJ1-6, is EPEVTQTPSHQVTQMGQEVILRCVPISNHLYFYWYRQILGQKVEFLVSFYNNEISEKSEIFDDQFSVERPDGSNFTLKIRSTKLEDSAMYFCASSYRPAPLHFGNGTRLTVT.

The chain is built from TRBV28 and TRBJ1-1, with D tentatively TRBD1 (5 bases). CDR3 length equals 11 residues. Germline values: CDR1 MDHEN, CDR2 SYDVKM. Trimming took off 7 bases at V and 10 bases at J, with 13 bases between the two ends. The CDR3 here is CASTSVRGAFF. CDR3 bases: TGTGCCAGCACTTCCGTGAGGGGAGCTTTCTTT.